Listed below are T cell receptor beta chains from one sample, sequenced in a study of blood T cell repertoires in COVID-19. Sequenced by immunoSEQ multiplex PCR; TCRdb stores in-frame clones only, minus some. The table shows around 100,000 clones, with about 84% occurring only once. The sample taken for sequencing was peripheral blood. These receptors all come from a human donor in a cohort sampled during active COVID-19. The CDR3 runs from the conserved cysteine through the conserved F or W.

j_call,v_call,cdr3_aa
TRBJ2-7,TRBV6-5,CASSTPGQSYEQYF
TRBJ1-3,TRBV5-1,CASSLNADTIYF
TRBJ2-5,TRBV5-4,CASSLEGFAGTQYF
TRBJ1-2,TRBV6-6,CASSRSTGVNYGYTF
TRBJ1-1,TRBV2,CASSGNPGSAIPFF
TRBJ2-2,TRBV5-6,CASSTLGLAGEAGELFF
TRBJ2-1,TRBV5-1,CASSRSTDNSYNEQFF
TRBJ2-7,TRBV6-4,CASSGQAGGEQYF
TRBJ1-5,TRBV6-5,CASSYQGNANQPQHF
TRBJ1-6,TRBV11-2,CASSLGVQGNSPLHF
TRBJ1-5,TRBV19,CASSIITGVNQPQHF
TRBJ2-1,TRBV28,CASRVQGASYNEQFF
TRBJ1-2,TRBV20-1,CSASFGDYGYTF
TRBJ2-6,TRBV5-1,CASSLADSSSSGANVLTF
TRBJ2-3,TRBV6-5,CASRRTGYTDTQYF
TRBJ1-3,TRBV5-6,CASSLVQGGNTIYF
TRBJ1-1,TRBV19,CASTAAGTTKEAFF
TRBJ2-5,TRBV5-1,CASSPDRVRETQYF
TRBJ2-1,TRBV6-4,CASSTLFGGNEQFF
TRBJ2-1,TRBV5-4,CASSLQVLENEQFF
TRBJ2-1,TRBV7-2,CASSVQRDPSYNEQFF
TRBJ2-2,TRBV11-2,CASSRRTSGNTGELFF
TRBJ2-1,TRBV29-1,CSVENRYSSSSYNEQFF
TRBJ2-2,TRBV6-4,CASSVGGANTGELFF
TRBJ2-4,TRBV5-1,CASSQTGDIQYF
TRBJ1-3,TRBV3-1/TRBV3-2,CASSQAAGTGNTIYF
TRBJ2-5,TRBV19,CASSNLAGSQETQYF
TRBJ2-5,TRBV9,CASSVDRGGETQYF
TRBJ1-4,TRBV5-1,CASSLMQGGEKLFF
TRBJ2-3,TRBV1,CTSSRCLGRGPRSTDTQYF
TRBJ1-3,TRBV2,CASRPPADSSGNTIYF
TRBJ2-5,TRBV5-6,CASSSRLVQETQYF
TRBJ2-7,TRBV11-2,CASTPDGGRNEQYF
TRBJ1-1,TRBV19,CASSMMGSSEAFF
TRBJ1-3,TRBV19,CASKTQRSPGNTIYF
TRBJ1-6,TRBV14,CASSQLGSNSPLHF
TRBJ1-5,TRBV6-2/TRBV6-3,CASSWDTSLNQPQHF
TRBJ2-2,TRBV19,CASSISQGSTGELFF
TRBJ2-1,TRBV18,CASSSLLQVVNEQFF
TRBJ2-2,TRBV28,CAGRQGSTGELFF
TRBJ1-1,TRBV18,CASSPGTGNTEAFF
TRBJ2-5,TRBV29-1,CSVVAGGSPTQYF
TRBJ1-4,TRBV6-5,CASLTGVGEKLFF
TRBJ1-2,TRBV3-1/TRBV3-2,CASSQVRGEYGYTF
TRBJ2-7,TRBV5-5,CASRTDAGTPYEQYF
TRBJ2-7,TRBV6-6,CASTHGGGYEQYF
TRBJ2-7,TRBV11-2,CASRAGLAEPYEQYF
TRBJ1-5,TRBV9,CASSVTGGAGQPQHF
TRBJ1-1,TRBV14,CASSQPGGSAFF
TRBJ2-7,TRBV12-3/TRBV12-4,CASSFLGTFQYF
TRBJ2-3,TRBV11-2,CASSLGGPSDTQYF
TRBJ1-6,TRBV5-4,CASSLGGTGADNSPLHF
TRBJ2-7,TRBV2,CASSEPQAYEQYF
TRBJ2-7,TRBV27,CASSSWDRSYEQYF
TRBJ2-1,TRBV7-2,CASSMGQGREPFF
TRBJ2-3,TRBV5-4,CASRDPSGGTDTQYF
TRBJ2-7,TRBV4-1,CASSQEYATDEQYF
TRBJ1-1,TRBV15,CATSRGAGGPKNTEAFF
TRBJ1-5,TRBV30,CAWSRDRNQPQHF